The 17 T cell receptor beta chains listed next were all sequenced from one sample in a study of blood T cell repertoires in COVID-19. The repertoire was sequenced with immunoSEQ multiplex PCR; TCRdb's copy has only in-frame clones and lacks some. The data contain 200,000 to 250,000 clones, more than 65% of them singletons. Sequencing used peripheral blood. These receptors were obtained from a woman older than 75 with acute or convalescent COVID-19.

The V gene is TRBV12-5, the J gene TRBJ1-2; TRBD1 is a possible D gene (6 bases). Germline V gene lookup returns CDR1 LGHNT and CDR2 FRNRAP. The CDR3 is 14 amino acids. The V and J ends lost 2 bases and 5 bases respectively, with 12 bases between them. The CDR3 protein is CASGLMLQGYGYTF. CDR3 nucleotide sequence: TGTGCTAGTGGTTTGATGCTACAGGGTTATGGCTACACCTTC.

This clone has only a few counts. This chain links TRBV18 with TRBJ1-1, with 9 bases aligning to TRBD1. The CDR3 has 15 amino acids. The trim removed 2 bases at V and 6 bases at J, leaving 7 bases unmatched. Germline V gives CDR1 KGHSH, CDR2 LQKENI. The CDR3 DNA reads TGTGCCAGCTCACCAGGACAGGGGAGAAACGCTGAAGCTTTCTTT. It yields the protein CASSPGQGRNAEAFF.

This clone was seen just once. J is TRBJ1-1 and V is TRBV6-5, with a weak D call TRBD1 (6 bases). The CDR3 runs 13 residues. Germline V lookup: CDR1 MNHEY, CDR2 SVGAGI. V was trimmed by 8 bases and J by 7 bases, leaving 17 bases between them. CDR3 sequence (DNA): TGTGCCAGCCGCTCACAGGGAACGAATGAAGCTTTCTTT. It is translated as CASRSQGTNEAFF.

J is TRBJ1-6 and V is TRBV13; D may be TRBD1 (6 bases). This CDR3 is 19 amino acids long. V was pared by 4 bases and J by 5 bases, with 24 bases between. Germline CDR1 PRHDT, CDR2 FYEKMQ (reference sequence). CDR3 sequence (DNA): TGTGCCAGCAGCTCTCAGGGACGGAGGTTTCAGGGGCATAATTCACCCCTCCACTTT. Protein product: CASSSQGRRFQGHNSPLHF.

DNA for the CDR3: TGTGCCAGCAGCTTGATGAGGGCCACAGATACGCAGTATTTT. Its protein product is CASSLMRATDTQYF. The rearrangement joins TRBV5-4 to TRBJ2-3; a possible D gene is TRBD2 (5 bases). Germline V lookup: CDR1 SGHNT, CDR2 YYREEE (reference sequence). The CDR3 extends over 14 amino acids. V was clipped by 1 base and J by 2 bases, with 8 bases between them.

In this sample, this clone turned up once. The CDR3 protein is CASSLGQMNTGELFF. CDR3 DNA: TGTGCCAGCAGCTTGGGACAGATGAACACCGGGGAGCTGTTTTTT. V and J are TRBV7-9 and TRBJ2-2; 7 positions agree with TRBD1. The CDR3 is made up of 15 amino acids. After removal of 3 bases from V and 1 base from J, the junction contained 2 bases not matched to a gene. Germline CDR1 and CDR2: SEHNR and FQNEAQ (reference sequence).

The V call is TRBV5-4, the J call TRBJ2-7; D is perhaps TRBD2 (7 bases). Trimming stripped 4 bases from V and 4 bases from J, with 18 bases between. This CDR3 is 15 amino acids long. Per the germline V gene, CDR1 is SGHNT and CDR2 is YYREEE (reference sequence). The CDR3 protein is CASSPEQGGGYEQYF. CDR3 nucleotide sequence: TGTGCCAGCAGCCCTGAACAGGGAGGGGGTTACGAGCAGTACTTC.

V and J are TRBV14 and TRBJ1-2; D call uncertain. The CDR3 contains 13 residues. The germline CDR1 and CDR2 sequences are SGHDN and FVKESK. V was pared by 5 bases and J by 8 bases, with 15 bases between. Here the CDR3 reads CASSRQPGGGYTF. The CDR3 nucleotides read TGTGCCAGCAGCAGGCAACCCGGAGGGGGCTACACCTTC.

This clone has only one observation. This chain joins TRBV7-2 and TRBJ2-2; 8 bases map to TRBD2. This CDR3 spans 15 amino acids. Germline CDR1 is SGHTA and CDR2 is FQGNSA. The junction had 9 bases not matched to a gene; V was cut back by 4 bases and J by 8 bases. CDR3 in amino acids: CASSSVRGGTGELFF. The CDR3, as DNA: TGTGCCAGCAGCTCTGTACGGGGGGGCACGGGGGAGCTGTTTTTT.

The V gene is TRBV6-2 or TRBV6-3, the J gene TRBJ1-1; 9 bases match TRBD1. Trimming took 5 bases from V and 1 from J; bases not matched to a gene: 8. The CDR3 is 16 amino acids. Germline V gene sequence: CDR1 MNHEY, CDR2 SVGEGT. The CDR3 DNA sequence: TGTGCCAGCAGTCGAAGAGGACAGGGGCGGAACACTGAAGCTTTCTTT. Protein sequence: CASSRRGQGRNTEAFF.

This chain links TRBV3-1 (or the pseudogene TRBV3-2) with TRBJ1-1; 9 nucleotides line up with TRBD1. The J segment lost 2 bases and the V segment lost 4 bases, leaving 2 bases of the junction unmatched. The CDR3 runs to 14 residues. The germline V gene has CDR1 LGHDT and CDR2 YNNKEL (reference sequence). CDR3 sequence reads: CASSPGQGNTEAFF. The CDR3, as DNA: TGTGCCAGCAGCCCGGGACAGGGAAACACTGAAGCTTTCTTT.

This clone was recorded a few times. This chain links TRBV19 with TRBJ2-7; 7 nucleotides match TRBD2. CDR1 is LNHDA, CDR2 SQIVND, per germline (reference sequence). With V trimmed by 6 bases and J by 6 bases, 11 bases remained unmatched. The CDR3 spans 14 residues. The CDR3 sequence: CASSPDEGLGEQYF. CDR3 bases: TGTGCCAGTAGCCCAGACGAAGGACTAGGCGAGCAGTACTTC.

The V call is TRBV30, the J call TRBJ2-2, with D maybe TRBD2 (7 bases). The CDR3 contains 13 residues. Germline loops: CDR1 GTSNPN, CDR2 SVGIG (reference sequence). Trimming stripped 0 bases from V and 8 bases from J, with 10 bases between. The CDR3 here is CAWSVGGAGELFF. Here the CDR3 DNA reads TGTGCCTGGAGTGTAGGGGGGGCTGGGGAGCTGTTTTTT.

This clone has ten or more counts. The CDR3 coding sequence is TGTGCCAGTAGTCCCCGGGACGGGGGGACGGGAACCCTCCACTTT. It is translated as CASSPRDGGTGTLHF. V is TRBV19 and J is TRBJ1-6; D may be TRBD1 (5 bases). Trimming pared 5 bases from V and 14 bases from J, leaving 22 bases between. There are 15 residues in the CDR3. In germline, CDR1 is LNHDA, CDR2 SQIVND (reference sequence). Combining the CDR3 with reference TRBV19 and TRBJ1-6 gives the whole variable domain DGGITQSPKYLFRKEGQNVTLSCEQNLNHDAMYWYRQDPGQGLRLIYYSQIVNDFQKGDIAEGYSVSREKKESFPLTVTSAQKNPTAFYLCASSPRDGGTGTLHFGNGTRLTVT.

The J gene is TRBJ1-2, the V gene TRBV19; D gene uncertain. The CDR3 covers 15 residues. Per germline, CDR1 LNHDA and CDR2 SQIVND (reference sequence). V shed 6 bases and J shed 2 bases, with 16 bases lying between them. Here the CDR3 reads CASRTAGQQNYGYTF. CDR3 DNA sequence: TGTGCCAGTAGGACGGCGGGCCAACAAAACTATGGCTACACCTTC.

The rearrangement uses TRBV7-9 and TRBJ2-2, with 14 nucleotides matching TRBD2. This CDR3 is 19 amino acids long. V lost 0 bases, J lost 0 bases, and 3 bases stayed unmatched. Per germline, CDR1 SEHNR and CDR2 FQNEAQ (reference sequence). Here the CDR3 reads CASSLAWTSGGTNTGELFF. CDR3 DNA: TGTGCCAGCAGCTTAGCGTGGACTAGCGGGGGGACGAACACCGGGGAGCTGTTTTTT.

This clone has a single count. The rearrangement joins TRBV5-1 to TRBJ1-2; the D is unclear. Trimming took 0 bases from V and 2 from J, leaving 11 bases between them. This CDR3 is built from 15 residues. Germline CDR1 is SGHRS and CDR2 is YFSETQ. CDR3: CASSLAVAQNYGYTF. CDR3 bases: TGCGCCAGCAGCTTGGCCGTGGCACAAAACTATGGCTACACCTTC.